The next 29 T cell receptor beta chains were all read from a single sample in a study of T-cell memory formation after mild COVID-19. TCRdb independently ran MiXCR on the 5' RACE reads; one entry per CDR3 protein. The sample yields about 470,000 distinct CDR3 sequences, 20% to 30% seen once. Sequences were obtained from PBMCs or a T cell subset sorted from them (not recorded which). All receptors come from an adult woman who had mild COVID-19 (a few samples of this study predate the infection). Cell type and time point are not known.

DNA for the CDR3: TGTGCCAGCAGCTCTATCGACAGGGGTGAAGCTTTCTTT. It codes for CASSSIDRGEAFF. This rearrangement joins TRBV7-8 to TRBJ1-1; TRBD1 aligns across 8 bases. Germline trimming cut 4 bases from V and 7 bases from J; bases unmatched to any gene: 5. The V gene's germline CDR1 is SGHVS and CDR2 FQNEAQ. This CDR3 region has 13 residues. The full variable domain, in which reference TRBV7-8 and TRBJ1-1 provide the parts outside the CDR3, is GAGVSQSPRYKVAKRGQDVALRCDPISGHVSLFWYQQALGQGPEFLTYFQNEAQLDKSGLPSDRFFAERPEGSVSTLKIQRTQQEDSAVYLCASSSIDRGEAFFGQGTRLTVV.

This clonotype was counted between two and nine times. V is TRBV20-1 and J is TRBJ2-7, with D hard to call. The ends were cut back, 3 bases at V and 2 bases at J, with 14 bases in the middle. CDR1 and CDR2 from the germline V gene are DFQATT and SNEGSKA (reference sequence). The CDR3 runs 14 residues. CDR3 protein: CSARDGPMAYEQYF. CDR3 sequence (DNA): TGCAGTGCTAGGGACGGCCCTATGGCCTACGAGCAGTACTTC.

The rearrangement links TRBV10-3 to TRBJ2-1; D assignment may be TRBD1 or TRBD2 (5 bases each). There are 15 residues in the CDR3. The V and J ends lost 9 bases and 4 bases respectively, with 19 bases between them. Germline-derived CDR1 and CDR2 are ENHRY and SYGVKD. The CDR3 DNA follows: TGTGCCATTGGCCCTCCGGGACGGAGTTACAATGAGCAGTTCTTC. Translated, it gives CAIGPPGRSYNEQFF.

The V gene is TRBV5-8, the J gene TRBJ2-7, with D hard to call. CDR1 is SGHTS and CDR2 is YDEGEE in the germline V gene. This CDR3 is built from 15 residues. Trimming took off 4 bases at V and 2 bases at J, with 16 bases between the two ends. CDR3 sequence (DNA): TGTGCCAGCAGCCCCCGGGCCTCCGACCCCTACGAGCAGTACTTC. It translates to CASSPRASDPYEQYF.

This clonotype appeared a few times. The chain uses TRBV5-8 and TRBJ2-5; 13 nucleotides agree with TRBD2. The CDR3 spans 18 residues. With 4 bases clipped from V and 3 bases from J, the junction kept 12 bases outside the gene matches. CDR1 and CDR2 (germline): SGHTS, YDEGEE. CDR3 bases: TGTGCCAGCAGCCTGACCAGGGGTACTAGCGGGAGGGAAGAGACCCAGTACTTC. Translating gives CASSLTRGTSGREETQYF.

This clonotype was counted a few times. V is TRBV6-5 and J is TRBJ2-3; D is unclear. Germline lookup yields CDR1 MNHEY and CDR2 SVGAGI. The ends were cut back, 10 bases at V and 2 bases at J, with 10 bases in the middle. The CDR3 spans 12 residues. The chain's CDR3 is CATQDLTDTQYF. The DNA of the CDR3 is TGTGCCACTCAAGACCTCACAGATACGCAGTATTTT.

The gene calls are TRBV27 and TRBJ2-1; 8 bases agree with TRBD1. This CDR3 spans 15 amino acids. With V trimmed by 6 bases and J by 6 bases, 10 bases remained unmatched. Germline CDR1 MNHEY, CDR2 SMNVEV (reference sequence). Here the CDR3 DNA reads TGTGCCAGCAGATACTCGGGACAGGCGGGCAATGAGCAGTTCTTC. Translated, it gives CASRYSGQAGNEQFF.

The chain combines TRBV13 with TRBJ2-4; no reliable D call. The CDR3 runs to 19 residues. The V and J ends lost 5 bases and 0 bases respectively, with 23 bases between them. The germline V gene has CDR1 PRHDT and CDR2 FYEKMQ (reference sequence). The CDR3 sequence: CASSLSRLFTSGAKNIQYF. CDR3 nucleotide sequence: TGTGCCAGCAGCCTAAGCCGCCTTTTTACGAGTGGAGCCAAAAACATTCAGTACTTC.

There are a few counts of this clonotype. The chain combines TRBV12-3 or TRBV12-4 with TRBJ1-2, with 12 bases that match TRBD1. The CDR3 extends over 17 amino acids. V lost 5 bases to trimming and J lost 4 bases; unmatched junction nucleotides: 11. CDR3 coding DNA: TGTGCCAGCAGTCTACCCGGCCGGGACAGGGGGCTCTATGGCTACACCTTC. As protein: CASSLPGRDRGLYGYTF.

The DNA for the CDR3 is TGTGCCAGCAGCGTAGGGGACCGTAGCTCTGGAAACACCATATATTTT. Protein sequence: CASSVGDRSSGNTIYF. The genes are TRBV9 and TRBJ1-3; perhaps TRBD1 as D (5 bases). The CDR3 is made up of 16 amino acids. Germline V gene sequence: CDR1 SGDLS, CDR2 YYNGEE. V dropped 0 bases and J dropped 0 bases, with 10 bases sitting between them.

The chain employs TRBV7-9 and TRBJ2-2, with TRBD2 identical over 11 bases. The CDR3 length is 17 residues. CDR1 and CDR2 (germline): SEHNR, FQNEAQ (reference sequence). J gave up 5 bases and V 5 bases, and 10 bases lay outside the gene matches. The CDR3 sequence is CASSDGTSGGKTGELFF. The CDR3, as DNA: TGTGCCAGCAGCGACGGGACTAGCGGTGGAAAAACCGGGGAGCTGTTTTTT.

The rearrangement links TRBV3-1 to TRBJ2-6; the D gene is possibly TRBD2 (6 bases). This CDR3 has 13 amino acids. Germline values: CDR1 LGHDT, CDR2 YNNKEL (reference sequence). V was trimmed by 3 bases and J by 9 bases, leaving 9 bases between them. CDR3 coding DNA: TGTGCCAGCAGCCATAAGGACTACAACGTCCTGACTTTC. Translation gives CASSHKDYNVLTF.

The gene calls are TRBV5-5 and TRBJ2-3, with D possibly matching TRBD2 (5 bases). CDR3 length equals 14 residues. CDR1 SGHKS and CDR2 YYEKEE come from the germline V gene (reference sequence). The V end lost 6 bases, the J end lost 5 bases, and 16 bases lay between the germline ends. The CDR3 coding sequence is TGTGCCAGCACCCAGGCGGACTCCGGAGATACGCAGTATTTT. It yields the protein CASTQADSGDTQYF.

This clonotype was seen a few times. This chain uses TRBV6-1 with TRBJ2-3; 7 positions match TRBD2. The V segment lost 11 bases and the J segment 1 base; nucleotides outside the gene matches: 12. The germline gives CDR1 MNHNS, CDR2 SASEGT. The CDR3 extends over 15 amino acids. The CDR3 DNA reads TGTGCCGAGGGGAGGGGCCTAGCGGGCACAGATACGCAGTATTTT. It codes for CAEGRGLAGTDTQYF.

This clonotype appeared a few times. The V call is TRBV7-9, the J call TRBJ2-2; TRBD1 matches at 9 bases. V shed 5 bases, J shed 1 base, and the junction held 14 bases outside the gene matches. This CDR3 comprises 19 residues. CDR1 is SEHNR, CDR2 FQNEAQ, per germline (reference sequence). CDR3 DNA sequence: TGTGCCAGCAGCGTTCCGGGACAGGGCATGTTCCAGAACACCGGGGAGCTGTTTTTT. Translated, it gives CASSVPGQGMFQNTGELFF. Full variable domain (rest looked up from reference TRBV7-9 and TRBJ2-2): DTGVSQNPRHKITKRGQNVTFRCDPISEHNRLYWYRQTLGQGPEFLTYFQNEAQLEKSRLLSDRFSAERPKGSFSTLEIQRTEQGDSAMYLCASSVPGQGMFQNTGELFFGEGSRLTVL.

The chain employs TRBV5-1 and TRBJ2-2; 9 bases are shared with TRBD1. V dropped 4 bases and J dropped 4; count of bases not matched to a gene: 8. CDR1 is SGHRS, CDR2 YFSETQ, per germline. CDR3 size: 16 residues. The CDR3 here is CASSIRDRVGTGELFF. The CDR3 DNA sequence: TGCGCCAGCAGCATCCGGGACAGGGTCGGCACCGGGGAGCTGTTTTTT.

V is TRBV12-3 or TRBV12-4 and J is TRBJ2-5; D possibly corresponds to TRBD2 (6 bases). The germline V and J ends were trimmed by 3 bases and 5 bases, with 16 bases remaining between them. The CDR3 runs to 15 residues. In DNA, the CDR3 is TGTGCCAGCAGTTTCCGGGGGATGTTAGATGAGACCCAGTACTTC. Amino acids: CASSFRGMLDETQYF.

V is TRBV12-3 or TRBV12-4 and J is TRBJ2-1; 9 nucleotides agree with TRBD2. The J segment lost 7 bases and the V segment lost 6 bases, leaving 10 bases of the junction unmatched. The CDR3 runs to 15 residues. CDR3 nucleotides: TGTGCCAGCAGGGGCGGCGGGAGGGGAGGGAATGAGCAGTTCTTC. This encodes CASRGGGRGGNEQFF.

In this sample, this clonotype turned up a few times. This chain connects TRBV5-1 to TRBJ2-3; 12 bases agree with TRBD1. The V and J ends lost 1 base and 4 bases, in that order; junction bases with no gene match: 4. CDR3 length: 16 residues. CDR1 and CDR2 from the germline V gene are SGHRS and YFSETQ. CDR3 protein: CASSLTGTGGADTQYF. DNA for the CDR3: TGCGCCAGCAGCTTGACCGGGACAGGGGGCGCAGATACGCAGTATTTT.

This clonotype has a count of ten or more. The chain joins TRBV4-1 to TRBJ2-7; TRBD1 aligns across 8 bases. CDR1 is MGHRA and CDR2 is YSYEKL in the germline V gene. The CDR3 is 18 residues long. V lost 1 base and J lost 0; bases outside the gene matches: 11. CDR3 sequence: CASSQGFGRTGSSYEQYF. The CDR3 DNA reads TGCGCCAGCAGCCAAGGTTTCGGTCGGACAGGGAGCTCCTACGAGCAGTACTTC.

The chain combines TRBV12-3 or TRBV12-4 with TRBJ2-4; D is undetermined. Trimming stripped 9 bases from V and 3 bases from J, with 18 bases between. The CDR3 consists of 15 residues. The CDR3 reads CASSQWTESKNIQYF. The CDR3 DNA follows: TGTGCCAGTAGTCAGTGGACGGAAAGCAAAAACATTCAGTACTTC.

This clonotype appeared a single time. This chain uses TRBV19 with TRBJ1-1; the match to TRBD1 covers 12 bases. The J segment lost 1 base and the V segment lost 7 bases, leaving 10 bases of the junction unmatched. Germline CDR1 reads LNHDA; CDR2 reads SQIVND (reference sequence). The CDR3 consists of 17 residues. CDR3 nucleotides: TGTGCCAGTACCCGCCCGGGACAGGGGGCATCGAACACTGAAGCTTTCTTT. Protein sequence: CASTRPGQGASNTEAFF.

In its sample, this clonotype was seen a few times. The gene calls are TRBV19 and TRBJ2-1, with 12 bases matching TRBD1. Germline V gene sequence: CDR1 LNHDA, CDR2 SQIVND (reference sequence). The trim removed 4 bases at V and 9 bases at J, leaving 16 bases unmatched. This CDR3 comprises 18 residues. CDR3 residues: CASSTETRPGQGAGEQFF. The DNA of the CDR3 is TGTGCCAGTAGTACAGAAACCAGACCGGGACAGGGGGCTGGTGAGCAGTTCTTC.

The chain couples TRBV4-3 to TRBJ2-1; TRBD2 aligns across 7 bases. Per germline, CDR1 LGHNA and CDR2 YSLEER. CDR3 length equals 16 residues. J was trimmed by 5 bases and V by 0 bases; bases with no gene match: 7. The CDR3 protein is CASSQDRGLEDNEQFF. CDR3 DNA sequence: TGCGCCAGCAGCCAAGATCGTGGACTAGAGGACAATGAGCAGTTCTTC.

This clonotype showed up just a few times. The chain employs TRBV2 and TRBJ2-2; D is possibly TRBD1 or TRBD2 (6 bases each). Germline CDR1 is SNHLY and CDR2 is FYNNEI. V lost 3 bases, J lost 1 base, and 12 bases lay in between. The CDR3 runs to 16 residues. The chain's CDR3 is CASSDVGGWNTGELFF. CDR3 bases: TGTGCCAGCAGTGACGTGGGGGGCTGGAACACCGGGGAGCTGTTTTTT.

This clonotype was observed a handful of times. The rearrangement uses TRBV5-1 and TRBJ1-6, with a possible D match to TRBD1 (5 bases). The germline V gene encodes CDR1 SGHRS and CDR2 YFSETQ. The CDR3 is 15 residues long. V was clipped by 1 base and J by 7 bases, with 12 bases between them. The chain's CDR3 is CASSLSGSKNSPLHF. As DNA, the CDR3 is TGCGCCAGCAGCTTGTCAGGGTCGAAGAATTCACCCCTCCACTTT.

This clonotype was counted ten times or more. V is TRBV2 and J is TRBJ2-7; TRBD1 is a possible D gene (6 bases). Deletions cut 4 bases from V and 0 bases from J, with 19 bases between. The CDR3 spans 17 residues. Germline V gives CDR1 SNHLY, CDR2 FYNNEI. Here the CDR3 DNA reads TGTGCCAGCAGTGGAGACTTCGACAGGCCCGCCTCCTACGAGCAGTACTTC. Amino acids: CASSGDFDRPASYEQYF.

This chain uses TRBV4-2 with TRBJ1-1; no definite D call. Germline V gives CDR1 LGHNA, CDR2 YNFKEQ. With 0 bases removed from V and 5 bases from J, the gap between germline ends came to 13 bases. The CDR3 has 15 amino acids. The CDR3: CASSQEATTGTEAFF. DNA of the CDR3: TGTGCCAGCAGCCAAGAGGCAACCACGGGGACTGAAGCTTTCTTT.

This clonotype was detected many times. This rearrangement joins TRBV6-6 to TRBJ1-1; 8 bases align to TRBD1. This CDR3 is 17 amino acids long. Germline values: CDR1 MNHNY, CDR2 SVGAGI (reference sequence). V was pared by 2 bases and J by 4 bases, with 12 bases of the junction left unmatched. CDR3 DNA sequence: TGTGCCAGCAGTTACACGGGGCAGGGGGCGGTTGGCACTGAAGCTTTCTTT. Protein product: CASSYTGQGAVGTEAFF.